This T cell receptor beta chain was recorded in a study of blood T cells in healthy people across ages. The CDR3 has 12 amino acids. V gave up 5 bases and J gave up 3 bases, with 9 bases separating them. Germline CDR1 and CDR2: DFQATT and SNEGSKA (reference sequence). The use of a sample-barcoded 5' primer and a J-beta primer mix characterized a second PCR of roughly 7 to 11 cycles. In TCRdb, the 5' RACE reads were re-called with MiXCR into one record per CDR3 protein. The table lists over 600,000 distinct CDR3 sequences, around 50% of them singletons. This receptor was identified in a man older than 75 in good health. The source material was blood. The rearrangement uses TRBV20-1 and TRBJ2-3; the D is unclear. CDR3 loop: CSAWDGTDTQYF. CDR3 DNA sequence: TGCAGTGCTTGGGATGGAACAGATACGCAGTATTTT.